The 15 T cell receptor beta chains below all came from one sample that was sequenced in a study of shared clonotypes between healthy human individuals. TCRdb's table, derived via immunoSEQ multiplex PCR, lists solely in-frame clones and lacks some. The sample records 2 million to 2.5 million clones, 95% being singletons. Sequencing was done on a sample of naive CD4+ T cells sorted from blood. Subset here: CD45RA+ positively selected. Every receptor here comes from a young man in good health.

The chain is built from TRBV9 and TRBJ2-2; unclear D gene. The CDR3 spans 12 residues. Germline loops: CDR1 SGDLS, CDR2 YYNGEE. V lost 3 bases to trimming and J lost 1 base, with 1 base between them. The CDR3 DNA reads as TGTGCCAGCAGCGAGAACACCGGGGAGCTGTTTTTT. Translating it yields CASSENTGELFF.

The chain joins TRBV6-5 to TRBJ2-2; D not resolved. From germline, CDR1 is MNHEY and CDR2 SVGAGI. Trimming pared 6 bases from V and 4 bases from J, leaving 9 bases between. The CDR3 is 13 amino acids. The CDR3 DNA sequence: TGTGCCAGCAGAATGGAAGCCACCGGGGAGCTGTTTTTT. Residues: CASRMEATGELFF.

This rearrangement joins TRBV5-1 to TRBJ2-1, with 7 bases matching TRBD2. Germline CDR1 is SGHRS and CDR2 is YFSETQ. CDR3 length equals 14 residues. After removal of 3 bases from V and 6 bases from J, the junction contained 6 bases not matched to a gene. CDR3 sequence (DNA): TGCGCCAGCAGCTCGGGAGGATTTAGCAATGAGCAGTTCTTC. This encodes CASSSGGFSNEQFF.

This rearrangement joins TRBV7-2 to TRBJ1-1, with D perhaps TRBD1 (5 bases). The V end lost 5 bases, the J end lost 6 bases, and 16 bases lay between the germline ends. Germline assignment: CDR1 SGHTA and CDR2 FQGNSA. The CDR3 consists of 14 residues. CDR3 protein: CASSPMRGWAEAFF. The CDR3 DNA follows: TGTGCCAGCAGCCCGATGCGGGGGTGGGCTGAAGCTTTCTTT.

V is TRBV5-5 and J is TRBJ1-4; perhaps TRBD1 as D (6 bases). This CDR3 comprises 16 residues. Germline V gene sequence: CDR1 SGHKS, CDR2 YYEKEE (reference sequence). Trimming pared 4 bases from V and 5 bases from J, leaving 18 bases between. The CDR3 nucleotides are TGTGCCAGCAGCACCGGACAGTCACAATTAAATGAAAAACTGTTTTTT. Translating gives CASSTGQSQLNEKLFF. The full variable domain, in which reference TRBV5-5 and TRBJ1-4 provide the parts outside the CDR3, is DAGVTQSPTHLIKTRGQQVTLRCSPISGHKSVSWYQQVLGQGPQFIFQYYEKEERGRGNFPDRFSARQFPNYSSELNVNALLLGDSALYLCASSTGQSQLNEKLFFGSGTQLSVL.

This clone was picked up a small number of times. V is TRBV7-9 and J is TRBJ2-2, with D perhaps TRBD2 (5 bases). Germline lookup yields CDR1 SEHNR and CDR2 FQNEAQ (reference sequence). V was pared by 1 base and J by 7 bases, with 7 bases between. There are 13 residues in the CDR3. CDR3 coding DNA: TGTGCCAGCAGCTTAGGAGGGCTCGGGGAGCTGTTTTTT. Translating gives CASSLGGLGELFF.

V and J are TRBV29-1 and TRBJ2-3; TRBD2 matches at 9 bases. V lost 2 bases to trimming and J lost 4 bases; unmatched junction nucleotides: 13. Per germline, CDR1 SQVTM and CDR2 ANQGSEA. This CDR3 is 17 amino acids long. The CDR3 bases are TGCAGCGTTGAATGGGGGACTAGCTGGAGGGGAGCAGATACGCAGTATTTT. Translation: CSVEWGTSWRGADTQYF.

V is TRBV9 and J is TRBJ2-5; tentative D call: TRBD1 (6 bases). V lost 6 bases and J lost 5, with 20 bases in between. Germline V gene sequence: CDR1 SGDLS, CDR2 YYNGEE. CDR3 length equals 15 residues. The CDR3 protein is CASTQGLGHRETQYF. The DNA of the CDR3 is TGTGCCAGCACCCAAGGATTGGGACATAGGGAGACCCAGTACTTC.

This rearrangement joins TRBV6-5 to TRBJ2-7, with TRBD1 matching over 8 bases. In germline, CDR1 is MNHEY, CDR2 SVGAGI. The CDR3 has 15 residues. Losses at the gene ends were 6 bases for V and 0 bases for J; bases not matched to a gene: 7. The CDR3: CASRQQGGDSYEQYF. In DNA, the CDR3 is TGTGCCAGCAGACAACAGGGGGGAGACTCCTACGAGCAGTACTTC.

The CDR3 here is CASSVAGQTGQETQYF. DNA for the CDR3: TGTGCCAGCAGCGTAGCTGGACAGACAGGCCAAGAGACCCAGTACTTC. The J gene is TRBJ2-5, the V gene TRBV9, with D perhaps matching TRBD1 (6 bases). Germline V CDR1 and CDR2: SGDLS, YYNGEE. The CDR3 is 16 residues long. V lost 0 bases and J lost 1, with 13 bases in between. Supplemented by reference TRBV9 and TRBJ2-5, the full variable domain reads DSGVTQTPKHLITATGQRVTLRCSPRSGDLSVYWYQQSLDQGLQFLIQYYNGEERAKGNILERFSAQQFPDLHSELNLSSLELGDSALYFCASSVAGQTGQETQYFGPGTRLLVL.

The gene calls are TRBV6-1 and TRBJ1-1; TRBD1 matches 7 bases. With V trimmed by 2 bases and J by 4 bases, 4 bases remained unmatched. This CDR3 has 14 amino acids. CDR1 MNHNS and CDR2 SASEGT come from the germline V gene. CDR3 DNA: TGTGCCAGCAGTGAATCTCCAGGGGGCACTGAAGCTTTCTTT. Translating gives CASSESPGGTEAFF.

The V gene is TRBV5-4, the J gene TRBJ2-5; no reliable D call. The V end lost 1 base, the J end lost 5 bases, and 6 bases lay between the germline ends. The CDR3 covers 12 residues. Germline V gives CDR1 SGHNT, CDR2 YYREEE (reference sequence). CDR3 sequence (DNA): TGTGCCAGCAGCTTGCTAGGGGAGACCCAGTACTTC. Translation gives CASSLLGETQYF.

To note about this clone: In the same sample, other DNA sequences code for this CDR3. The CDR3 DNA is TGTGCCAGCAGCTATTGGGGGCTCACAGATACGCAGTATTTT. Translating gives CASSYWGLTDTQYF. The chain carries TRBV7-9 and TRBJ2-3; a weak D match, TRBD1 (6 bases). The CDR3 sequence is 14 residues long. Trimming cost V 4 bases and J 2 bases, with 10 bases left between them. Germline CDR1 reads SEHNR; CDR2 reads FQNEAQ (reference sequence).

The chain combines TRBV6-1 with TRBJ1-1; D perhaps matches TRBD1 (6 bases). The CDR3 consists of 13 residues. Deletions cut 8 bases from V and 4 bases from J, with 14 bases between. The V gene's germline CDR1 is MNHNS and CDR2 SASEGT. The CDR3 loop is CASHNRVGTEAFF. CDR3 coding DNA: TGTGCCAGCCATAACAGGGTAGGCACTGAAGCTTTCTTT.

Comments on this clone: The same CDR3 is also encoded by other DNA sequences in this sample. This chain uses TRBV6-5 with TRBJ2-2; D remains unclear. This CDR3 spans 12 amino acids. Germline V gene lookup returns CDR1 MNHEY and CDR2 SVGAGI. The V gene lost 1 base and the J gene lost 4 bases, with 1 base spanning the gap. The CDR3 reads CASSYFTGELFF. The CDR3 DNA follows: TGTGCCAGCAGTTACTTCACCGGGGAGCTGTTTTTT.